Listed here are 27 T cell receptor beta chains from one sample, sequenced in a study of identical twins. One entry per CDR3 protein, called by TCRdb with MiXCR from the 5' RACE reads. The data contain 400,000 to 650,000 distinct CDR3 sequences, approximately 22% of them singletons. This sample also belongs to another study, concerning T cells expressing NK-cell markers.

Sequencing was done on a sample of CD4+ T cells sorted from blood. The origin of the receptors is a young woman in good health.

The chain's CDR3 is CASDTYTGELFF. The CDR3 DNA reads TGTGCCAGCGATACTTACACCGGGGAGCTGTTTTTT. The chain carries TRBV7-8 and TRBJ2-2; D uncertain. Trimming took 8 bases from V and 3 from J, leaving 7 bases between them. The CDR3 is made up of 12 amino acids. The V gene's germline CDR1 is SGHVS and CDR2 FQNEAQ. The full variable domain, completed using reference TRBV7-8 and TRBJ2-2, is GAGVSQSPRYKVAKRGQDVALRCDPISGHVSLFWYQQALGQGPEFLTYFQNEAQLDKSGLPSDRFFAERPEGSVSTLKIQRTQQEDSAVYLCASDTYTGELFFGEGSRLTVL.

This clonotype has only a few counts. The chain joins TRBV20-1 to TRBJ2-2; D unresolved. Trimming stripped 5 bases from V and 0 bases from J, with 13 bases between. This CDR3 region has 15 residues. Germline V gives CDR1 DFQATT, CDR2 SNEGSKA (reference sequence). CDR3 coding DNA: TGCAGTGCTGGACGGACCGCAACGAACACCGGGGAGCTGTTTTTT. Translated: CSAGRTATNTGELFF.

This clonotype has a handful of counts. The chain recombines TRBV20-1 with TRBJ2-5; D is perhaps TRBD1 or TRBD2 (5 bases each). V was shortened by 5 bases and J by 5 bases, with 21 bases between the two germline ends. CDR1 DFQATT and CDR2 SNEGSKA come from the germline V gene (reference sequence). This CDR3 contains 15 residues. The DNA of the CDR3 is TGCAGTGCTGGGGACCTAGCTCTCACCGGTGAGACCCAGTACTTC. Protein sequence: CSAGDLALTGETQYF.

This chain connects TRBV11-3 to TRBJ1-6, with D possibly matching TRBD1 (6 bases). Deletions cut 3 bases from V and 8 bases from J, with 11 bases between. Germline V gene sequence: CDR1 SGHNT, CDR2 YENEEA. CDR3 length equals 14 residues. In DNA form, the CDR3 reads TGTGCCAGCAGCTTCCGGGGGCCTGATTCACCCCTCCACTTT. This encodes CASSFRGPDSPLHF.

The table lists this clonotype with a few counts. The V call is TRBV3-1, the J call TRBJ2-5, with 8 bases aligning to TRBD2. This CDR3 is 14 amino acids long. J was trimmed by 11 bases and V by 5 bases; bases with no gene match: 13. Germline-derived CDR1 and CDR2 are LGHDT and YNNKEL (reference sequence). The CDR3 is CASSSAGTRVSQYF. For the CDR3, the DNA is TGTGCCAGCAGCTCTGCCGGGACTAGAGTATCTCAGTACTTC.

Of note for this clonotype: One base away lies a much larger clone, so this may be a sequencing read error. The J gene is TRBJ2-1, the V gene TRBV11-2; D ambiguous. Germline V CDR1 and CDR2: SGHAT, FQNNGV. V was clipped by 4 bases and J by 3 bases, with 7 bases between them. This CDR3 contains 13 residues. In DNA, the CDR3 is TGTGCCAGCAGCTCGACCCTCTACAATGAGCAGTTCTTC. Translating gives CASSSTLYNEQFF.

Written as DNA, the CDR3 is TGTGCTAGTGGTTTGGTACGGGCTAGCGGGAGGGCCCAAGAGACCCAGTACTTC. Residues: CASGLVRASGRAQETQYF. This chain connects TRBV12-5 to TRBJ2-5; TRBD2 agrees at 12 bases. In germline, CDR1 is LGHNT, CDR2 FRNRAP. The CDR3 spans 18 residues. V lost 0 bases, J lost 1 base, and 6 bases stayed unmatched.

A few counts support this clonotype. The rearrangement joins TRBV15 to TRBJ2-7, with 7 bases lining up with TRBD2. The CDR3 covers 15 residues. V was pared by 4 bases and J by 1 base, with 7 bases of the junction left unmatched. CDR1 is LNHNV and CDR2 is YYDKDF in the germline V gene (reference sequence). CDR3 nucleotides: TGTGCCACCAGCACCACCGGGACTACATCCTACGAGCAGTACTTC. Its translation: CATSTTGTTSYEQYF.

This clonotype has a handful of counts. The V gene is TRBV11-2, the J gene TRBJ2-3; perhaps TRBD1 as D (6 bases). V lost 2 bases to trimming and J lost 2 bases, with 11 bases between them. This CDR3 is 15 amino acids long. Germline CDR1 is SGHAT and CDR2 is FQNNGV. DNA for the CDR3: TGTGCCAGCAGCTTAACTGACAGGACCACAGATACGCAGTATTTT. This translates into CASSLTDRTTDTQYF.

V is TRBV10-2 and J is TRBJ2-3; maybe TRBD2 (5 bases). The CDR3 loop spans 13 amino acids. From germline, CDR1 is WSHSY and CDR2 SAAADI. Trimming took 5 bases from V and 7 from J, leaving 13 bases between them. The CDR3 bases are TGCGCCAGCAGTCCCCAGAGGGAGAATACGCAGTATTTT. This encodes CASSPQRENTQYF.

Here the CDR3 reads CASAPRTGLNEQYF. CDR3 DNA: TGTGCCAGCGCCCCCAGGACGGGGTTGAACGAGCAGTACTTC. This chain connects TRBV7-9 to TRBJ2-7, with D perhaps matching TRBD2 (5 bases). With 8 bases removed from V and 5 bases from J, the gap between germline ends came to 19 bases. Germline assignment: CDR1 SEHNR and CDR2 FQNEAQ (reference sequence). The CDR3 runs to 14 residues.

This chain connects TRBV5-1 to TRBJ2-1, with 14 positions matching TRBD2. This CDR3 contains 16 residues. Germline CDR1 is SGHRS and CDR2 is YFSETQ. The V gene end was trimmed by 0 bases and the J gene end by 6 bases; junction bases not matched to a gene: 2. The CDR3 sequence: CASSLAGLAGVNEQFF. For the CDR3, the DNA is TGCGCCAGCAGCTTGGCGGGACTAGCGGGGGTCAATGAGCAGTTCTTC.

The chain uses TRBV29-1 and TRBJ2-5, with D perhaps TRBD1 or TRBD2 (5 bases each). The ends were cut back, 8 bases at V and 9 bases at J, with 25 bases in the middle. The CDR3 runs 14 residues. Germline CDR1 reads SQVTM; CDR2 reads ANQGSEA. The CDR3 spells CSLFGDGPQGAQYF. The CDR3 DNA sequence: TGCAGCCTCTTCGGGGACGGGCCCCAAGGGGCCCAGTACTTC.

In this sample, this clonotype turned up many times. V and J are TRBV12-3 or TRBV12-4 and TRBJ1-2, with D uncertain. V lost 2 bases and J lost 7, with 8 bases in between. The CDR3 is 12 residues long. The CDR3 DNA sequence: TGTGCCAGCAGTTTAAGGGTTGGTGGCTACACCTTC. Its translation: CASSLRVGGYTF.

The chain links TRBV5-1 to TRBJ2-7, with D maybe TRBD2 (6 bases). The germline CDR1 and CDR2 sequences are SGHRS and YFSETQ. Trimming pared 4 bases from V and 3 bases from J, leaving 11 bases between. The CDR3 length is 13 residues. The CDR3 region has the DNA TGCGCCAGCAGCAACACCGGGAGCTACGAGCAGTACTTC. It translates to CASSNTGSYEQYF.

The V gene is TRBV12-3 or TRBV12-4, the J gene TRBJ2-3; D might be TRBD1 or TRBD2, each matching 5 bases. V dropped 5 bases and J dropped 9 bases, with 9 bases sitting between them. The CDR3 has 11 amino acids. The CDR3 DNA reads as TGTGCCAGCAGTCGTAGGGACACGCAGTATTTT. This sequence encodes CASSRRDTQYF.

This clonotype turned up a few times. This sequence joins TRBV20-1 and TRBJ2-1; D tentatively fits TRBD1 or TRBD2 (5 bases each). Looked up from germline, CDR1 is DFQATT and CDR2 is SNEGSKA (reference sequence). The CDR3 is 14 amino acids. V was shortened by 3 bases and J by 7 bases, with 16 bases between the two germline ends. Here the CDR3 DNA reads TGCAGTGCTAGTTGGGACCCGGCTTTAAATGAGCAGTTCTTC. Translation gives CSASWDPALNEQFF.

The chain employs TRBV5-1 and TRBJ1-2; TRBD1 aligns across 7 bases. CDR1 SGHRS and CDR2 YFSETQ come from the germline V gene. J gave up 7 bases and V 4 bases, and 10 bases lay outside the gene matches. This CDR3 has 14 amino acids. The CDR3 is CASSLGTAVGGYTF. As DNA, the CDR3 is TGCGCCAGCAGCCTAGGGACAGCAGTTGGTGGCTACACCTTC.

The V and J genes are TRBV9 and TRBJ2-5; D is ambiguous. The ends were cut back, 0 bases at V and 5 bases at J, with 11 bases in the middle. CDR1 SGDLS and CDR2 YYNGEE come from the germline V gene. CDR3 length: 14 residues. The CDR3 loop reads CASSVEVAGETQYF. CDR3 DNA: TGTGCCAGCAGCGTAGAGGTCGCCGGGGAGACCCAGTACTTC.

The CDR3: CAISGSREKAFF. CDR3 nucleotide sequence: TGTGCCATCAGTGGTAGCCGGGAGAAAGCTTTCTTT. The chain links TRBV10-3 to TRBJ1-1; D is ambiguous. Trimming took off 4 bases at V and 9 bases at J, with 12 bases between the two ends. The CDR3 totals 12 residues. Looked up from germline, CDR1 is ENHRY and CDR2 is SYGVKD.

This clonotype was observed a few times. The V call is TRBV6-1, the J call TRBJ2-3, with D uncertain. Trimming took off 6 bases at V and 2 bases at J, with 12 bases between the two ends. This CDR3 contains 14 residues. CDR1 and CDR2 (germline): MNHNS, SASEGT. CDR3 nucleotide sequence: TGTGCCAGCAGCCCATCTGGAATCACAGATACGCAGTATTTT. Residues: CASSPSGITDTQYF.

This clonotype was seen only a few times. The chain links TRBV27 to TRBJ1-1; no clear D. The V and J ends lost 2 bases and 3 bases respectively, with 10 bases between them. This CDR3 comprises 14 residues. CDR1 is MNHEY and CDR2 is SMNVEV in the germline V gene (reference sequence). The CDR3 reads CASSLNNFYTEAFF. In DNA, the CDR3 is TGTGCCAGCAGTTTAAATAACTTTTACACTGAAGCTTTCTTT.

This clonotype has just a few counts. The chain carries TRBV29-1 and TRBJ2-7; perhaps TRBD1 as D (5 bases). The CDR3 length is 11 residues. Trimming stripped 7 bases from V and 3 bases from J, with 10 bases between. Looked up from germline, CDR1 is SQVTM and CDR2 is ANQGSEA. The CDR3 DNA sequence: TGCAGCGCGAGCAGGGACTACGAGCAGTACTTC. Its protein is CSASRDYEQYF.

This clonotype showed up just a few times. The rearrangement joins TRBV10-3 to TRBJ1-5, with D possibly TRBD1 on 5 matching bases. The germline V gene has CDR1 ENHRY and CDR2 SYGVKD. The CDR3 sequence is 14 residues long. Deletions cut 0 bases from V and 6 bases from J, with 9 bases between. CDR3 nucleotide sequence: TGTGCCATCAGTGAGTCGAGGGGAGGTCAGCCCCAGCATTTT. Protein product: CAISESRGGQPQHF.

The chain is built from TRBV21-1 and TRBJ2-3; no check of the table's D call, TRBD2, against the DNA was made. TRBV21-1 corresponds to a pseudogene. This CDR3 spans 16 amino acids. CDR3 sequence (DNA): TGTGCCAGCACGCACGGGTTAGCGGACCTCAGGGATACGCAGTATTTT. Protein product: CASTHGLADLRDTQYF.

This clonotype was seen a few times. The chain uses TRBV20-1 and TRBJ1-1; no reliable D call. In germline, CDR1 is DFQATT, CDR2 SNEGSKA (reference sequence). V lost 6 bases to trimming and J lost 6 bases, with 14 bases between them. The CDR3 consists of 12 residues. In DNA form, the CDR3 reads TGCAGTGCCAGACTGGTACACGCTGAAGCTTTCTTT. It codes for CSARLVHAEAFF.

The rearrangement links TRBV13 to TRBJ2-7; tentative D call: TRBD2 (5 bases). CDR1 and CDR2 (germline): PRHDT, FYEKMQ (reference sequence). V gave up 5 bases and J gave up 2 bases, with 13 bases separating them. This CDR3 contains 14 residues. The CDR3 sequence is CASSRYGGPYEQYF. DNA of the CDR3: TGTGCCAGCAGCCGCTACGGAGGACCCTACGAGCAGTACTTC.